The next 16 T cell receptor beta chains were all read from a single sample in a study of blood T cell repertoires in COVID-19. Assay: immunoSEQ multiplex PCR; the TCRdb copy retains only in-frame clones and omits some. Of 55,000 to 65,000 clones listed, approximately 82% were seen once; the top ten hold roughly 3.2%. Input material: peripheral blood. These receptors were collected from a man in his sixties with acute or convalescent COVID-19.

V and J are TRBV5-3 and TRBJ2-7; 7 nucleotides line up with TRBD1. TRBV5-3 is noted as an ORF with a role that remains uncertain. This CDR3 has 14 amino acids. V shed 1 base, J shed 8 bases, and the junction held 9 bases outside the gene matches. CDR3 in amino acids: CARSLMGQRCKQYF. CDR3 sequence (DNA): TGTGCCAGAAGCTTGATGGGACAGCGTTGCAAGCAGTACTTC.

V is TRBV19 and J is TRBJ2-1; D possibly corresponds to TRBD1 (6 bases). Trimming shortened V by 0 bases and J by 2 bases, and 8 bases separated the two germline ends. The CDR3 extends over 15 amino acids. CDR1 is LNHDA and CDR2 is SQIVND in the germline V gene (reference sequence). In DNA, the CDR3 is TGTGCCAGTAGTATAGAGGGGGCCACCTACAATGAGCAGTTCTTC. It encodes CASSIEGATYNEQFF.

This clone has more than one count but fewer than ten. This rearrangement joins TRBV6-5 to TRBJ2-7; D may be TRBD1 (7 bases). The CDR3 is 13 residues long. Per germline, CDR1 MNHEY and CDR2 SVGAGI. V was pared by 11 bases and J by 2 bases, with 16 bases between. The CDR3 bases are TGTGCCGGAGGGCTGGGACAGACCTACGAGCAGTACTTC. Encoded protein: CAGGLGQTYEQYF.

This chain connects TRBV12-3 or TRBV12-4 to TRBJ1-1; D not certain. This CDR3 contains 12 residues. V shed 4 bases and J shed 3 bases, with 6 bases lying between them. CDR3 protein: CASSYYYTEAFF. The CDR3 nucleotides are TGTGCCAGCAGTTACTACTACACTGAAGCTTTCTTT.

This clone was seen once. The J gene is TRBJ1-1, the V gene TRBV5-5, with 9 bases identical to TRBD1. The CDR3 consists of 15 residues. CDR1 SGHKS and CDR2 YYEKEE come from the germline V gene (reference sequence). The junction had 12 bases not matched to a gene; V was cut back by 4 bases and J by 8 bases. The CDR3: CASSTRSQGAGEAFF. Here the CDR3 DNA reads TGTGCCAGCAGCACAAGGTCACAGGGGGCTGGGGAAGCTTTCTTT.

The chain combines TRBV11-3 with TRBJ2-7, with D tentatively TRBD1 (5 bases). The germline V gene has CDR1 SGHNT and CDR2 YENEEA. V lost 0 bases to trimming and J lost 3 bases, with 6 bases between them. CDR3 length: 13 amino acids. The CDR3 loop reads CASSLETGYEQYF. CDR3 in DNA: TGTGCCAGCAGCTTAGAAACAGGCTACGAGCAGTACTTC.

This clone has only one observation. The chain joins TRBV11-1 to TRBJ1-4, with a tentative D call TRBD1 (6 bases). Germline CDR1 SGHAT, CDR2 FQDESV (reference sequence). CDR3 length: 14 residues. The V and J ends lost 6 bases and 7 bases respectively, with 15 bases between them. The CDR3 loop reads CASSPGTSSEKLFF. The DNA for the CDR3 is TGTGCCAGCAGTCCCGGGACATCCAGTGAAAAACTGTTTTTT.

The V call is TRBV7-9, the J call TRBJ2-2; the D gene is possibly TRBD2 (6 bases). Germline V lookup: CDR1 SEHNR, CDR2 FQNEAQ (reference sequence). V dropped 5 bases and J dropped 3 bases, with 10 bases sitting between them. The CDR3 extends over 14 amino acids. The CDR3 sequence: CASSGGADTGELFF. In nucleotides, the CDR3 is TGTGCCAGCAGCGGAGGGGCCGACACCGGGGAGCTGTTTTTT.

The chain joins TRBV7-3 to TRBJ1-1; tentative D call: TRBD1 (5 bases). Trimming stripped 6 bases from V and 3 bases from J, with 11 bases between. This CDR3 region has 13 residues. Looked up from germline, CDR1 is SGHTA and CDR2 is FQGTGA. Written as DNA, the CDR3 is TGTGCCAGCAGTCAGGGTGGTGACACTGAAGCTTTCTTT. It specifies CASSQGGDTEAFF. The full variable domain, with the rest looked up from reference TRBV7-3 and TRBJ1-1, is GAGVSQTPSNKVTEKGKYVELRCDPISGHTALYWYRQSLGQGPEFLIYFQGTGAADDSGLPNDRFFAVRPEGSVSTLKIQRTERGDSAVYLCASSQGGDTEAFFGQGTRLTVV.

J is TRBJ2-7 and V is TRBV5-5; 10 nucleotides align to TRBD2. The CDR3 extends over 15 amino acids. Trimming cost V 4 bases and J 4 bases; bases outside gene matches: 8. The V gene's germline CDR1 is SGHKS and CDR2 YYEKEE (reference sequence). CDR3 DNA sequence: TGTGCCAGCAGCCAACAACCGGGACTAGCGTACGAGCAGTACTTC. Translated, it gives CASSQQPGLAYEQYF.

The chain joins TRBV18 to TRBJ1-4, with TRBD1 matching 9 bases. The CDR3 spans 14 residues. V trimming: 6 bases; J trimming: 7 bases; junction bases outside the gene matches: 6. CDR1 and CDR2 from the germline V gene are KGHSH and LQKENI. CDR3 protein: CASSLQGAGEKLFF. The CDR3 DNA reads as TGTGCCAGCTCCCTACAGGGGGCTGGTGAAAAACTGTTTTTT. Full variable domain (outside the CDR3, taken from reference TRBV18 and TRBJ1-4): NAGVMQNPRHLVRRRGQEARLRCSPMKGHSHVYWYRQLPEEGLKFMVYLQKENIIDESGMPKERFSAEFPKEGPSILRIQQVVRGDSAAYFCASSLQGAGEKLFFGSGTQLSVL.

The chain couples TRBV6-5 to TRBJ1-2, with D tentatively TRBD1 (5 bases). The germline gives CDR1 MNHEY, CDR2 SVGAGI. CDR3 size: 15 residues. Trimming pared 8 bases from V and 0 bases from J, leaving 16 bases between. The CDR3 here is CASGESGGPNYGYTF. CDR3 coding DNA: TGTGCCAGCGGGGAATCGGGGGGACCTAACTATGGCTACACCTTC.

The CDR3 DNA follows: TGTGCCAGTAGTATCCGTCCAGGACAGAGTTATGGCTACACCTTC. It specifies CASSIRPGQSYGYTF. The chain employs TRBV19 and TRBJ1-2; TRBD1 is a possible D gene (6 bases). This CDR3 is 15 amino acids long. The V and J ends lost 3 bases and 5 bases respectively, with 16 bases between them. Per germline, CDR1 LNHDA and CDR2 SQIVND (reference sequence).

CDR3 sequence: CATSASTVYNEQFF. CDR3 nucleotides: TGTGCCACCAGTGCCTCCACTGTATACAATGAGCAGTTCTTC. This chain joins TRBV24-1 and TRBJ2-1; no reliable D call. There are 14 residues in the CDR3. The ends were cut back, 5 bases at V and 4 bases at J, with 11 bases in the middle. Germline V gene lookup returns CDR1 KGHDR and CDR2 SFDVKD.

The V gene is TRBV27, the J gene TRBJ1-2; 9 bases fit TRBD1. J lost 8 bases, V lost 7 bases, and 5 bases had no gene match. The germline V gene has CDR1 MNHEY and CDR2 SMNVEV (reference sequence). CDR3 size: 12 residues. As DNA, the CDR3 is TGTGCCAGCACTCGGACAGGGGAAGGCTACACCTTC. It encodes CASTRTGEGYTF.

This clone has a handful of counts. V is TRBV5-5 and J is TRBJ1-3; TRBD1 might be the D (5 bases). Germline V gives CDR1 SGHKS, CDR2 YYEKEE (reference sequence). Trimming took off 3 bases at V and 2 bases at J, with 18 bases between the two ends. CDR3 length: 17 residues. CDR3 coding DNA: TGTGCCAGCAGCTCAGCGGGGGGACTTACTGCTGGAAACACCATATATTTT. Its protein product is CASSSAGGLTAGNTIYF.